This is a list of T cell receptor beta chains from one sample in a study of blood T cell repertoires in COVID-19. Using immunoSEQ multiplex PCR, the repertoire was profiled, and TCRdb retains in-frame clones only, with some absent. Of approximately 170,000 clones in the sample, 70% to 80% were seen once. Sequencing was carried out using PBMCs or T cells enriched from blood (not recorded which). Receptors were obtained from a woman in her sixties or seventies in a cohort exposed to, infected with or recovered from COVID-19 (not recorded which). Both conserved end residues are part of each CDR3. D genes are given only for firm matches. Clone size is stated in some rows and not others, as once, few, many or a class when expanded.

D gene	clone size	J gene	V gene	CDR3 protein	CDR3 DNA
.	.	TRBJ2-7	TRBV4-2	CASSQDISAYEQYF	TGTGCCAGCAGCCAAGATATCAGCGCCTACGAGCAGTACTTC
.	.	TRBJ1-5	TRBV6-2/TRBV6-3	CASSYTVVNQPQHF	TGTGCCAGCAGTTACACAGTGGTCAATCAGCCCCAGCATTTT
.	.	TRBJ2-2	TRBV29-1	CSAGGGSGELFF	TGCAGCGCCGGAGGAGGTTCCGGGGAGCTGTTTTTT
TRBD1	.	TRBJ1-1	TRBV28	CASSRQGRANTEAFF	TGTGCCAGCAGCCGACAGGGTCGGGCGAACACTGAAGCTTTCTTT
TRBD2	.	TRBJ2-5	TRBV10-1	CASSSILAGALETQYF	TGCGCCAGCAGCTCCATCCTAGCGGGAGCTTTGGAGACCCAGTACTTC
TRBD1	.	TRBJ2-1	TRBV10-3	CATRGTTGARNEQFF	TGTGCCACAAGGGGCACGACAGGGGCTAGAAATGAGCAGTTCTTC
.	.	TRBJ2-7	TRBV2	CASSPDIPNTVQYF	TGTGCCAGCAGTCCAGACATTCCGAATACGGTGCAGTACTTC
TRBD2	.	TRBJ2-1	TRBV5-1	CASSLGGLAEPRFF	TGCGCCAGCAGCTTGGGAGGACTAGCGGAGCCGCGCTTCTTC
TRBD2	.	TRBJ2-4	TRBV7-2	CASSLGLAGGENIQYF	TGTGCCAGCAGCTTAGGACTAGCGGGAGGGGAAAACATTCAGTACTTC
TRBD2	.	TRBJ2-5	TRBV4-3	CASSHGLAGVEETQYF	TGCGCCAGCAGCCACGGGCTAGCGGGAGTAGAAGAGACCCAGTACTTC
TRBD2	.	TRBJ2-1	TRBV28	CASTPRPQAGARGNEQFF	TGTGCCAGCACTCCCCGCCCCCAGGCGGGAGCACGGGGCAATGAGCAGTTCTTC
.	.	TRBJ1-3	TRBV7-9	CASSPGQFSGNTIYF	TGTGCCAGCAGCCCCGGACAGTTCTCTGGAAACACCATATATTTT
.	.	TRBJ2-2	TRBV2	CASSEVVSTGELFF	TGTGCCAGCAGTGAAGTGGTCAGTACCGGGGAGCTGTTTTTT
.	.	TRBJ1-6	TRBV23-1	CASSQSHGSLYNSPLHF	TGCGCCAGCAGTCAATCGCACGGGTCCCTATATAATTCACCCCTCCACTTT
TRBD2	.	TRBJ2-1	TRBV3-1/TRBV3-2	CASSQFTSGSYNEQFF	TGTGCCAGCAGCCAATTCACTAGCGGGAGTTACAATGAGCAGTTCTTC
.	.	TRBJ1-1	TRBV4-1	CASSRSVGNTEAFF	TGCGCCAGCAGCCGTAGTGTCGGGAACACTGAAGCTTTCTTT
TRBD1	.	TRBJ1-1	TRBV29-1	CSGSLQGTEAFF	TGCAGCGGCTCCTTACAGGGGACTGAAGCTTTCTTT
TRBD1	few	TRBJ1-2	TRBV7-2	CASSRGQGNGYTF	TGTGCCAGCAGCCGCGGACAGGGAAATGGCTACACCTTC
.	once	TRBJ2-5	TRBV5-4	CASTHSGGRETQYF	TGTGCCAGCACCCACTCTGGGGGGAGGGAGACCCAGTACTTC
.	.	TRBJ2-2	TRBV11-2	CASSGEWGRGELFF	TGTGCCAGCAGCGGGGAATGGGGGCGAGGGGAGCTGTTTTTT
TRBD2	.	TRBJ2-1	TRBV9	CASSVGVGLAIYNEQFF	TGTGCCAGCAGCGTAGGTGTAGGACTAGCGATCTACAATGAGCAGTTCTTC
.	.	TRBJ2-7	TRBV6-5	CASLDSTVDEQYF	TGTGCCAGCTTGGATTCCACAGTGGACGAGCAGTACTTC
TRBD1	.	TRBJ2-3	TRBV5-4	CASTRQGGGTDTQYF	TGTGCCAGCACCCGACAGGGGGGTGGCACAGATACGCAGTATTTT
.	.	TRBJ2-7	TRBV6-5	CTSSYSNYASSYEQYF	TGTACCAGCAGTTACTCGAACTATGCGAGCTCCTACGAGCAGTACTTC
.	.	TRBJ2-7	TRBV6-1	CASRSSTAYEQYF	TGTGCCAGCAGGAGTAGTACGGCCTACGAGCAGTACTTC
.	.	TRBJ1-6	TRBV11-2	CASSFVRTYNSPLHF	TGTGCCAGCAGCTTCGTCAGGACTTATAATTCACCCCTCCACTTT